Listed below are T cell receptor beta chains from one sample, sequenced in a study of blood T cells in healthy people across ages. TCRdb processed the 5' RACE reads anew with MiXCR; each CDR3 protein has one entry. The table includes roughly 1.6 million distinct CDR3 sequences, about 35% detected once. Sequencing input: blood. The receptors shown here come from a young woman in good health. CDR3s include the opening cysteine and the closing phenylalanine or tryptophan. A D gene is named only where the DNA matches it firmly. Expanded clones are given a class, and other clones once, few, many or no size at all.

>few|-|TRBJ2-5|TRBV12-3/TRBV12-4
TGTGCCAGCAGTACGACGGTTCAAGAGACCCAGTACTTC
CASSTTVQETQYF
>many|TRBD2|TRBJ2-5|TRBV10-3
TGTGCCATCAGTGAGGAGGTAGCGGGGACACAAGAGACCCAGTACTTC
CAISEEVAGTQETQYF
>-|-|TRBJ2-2|TRBV11-1
TGTGCCAGCAGCTTATCATCAGTAAACACCGGGGAGCTGTTTTTT
CASSLSSVNTGELFF
>few|-|TRBJ2-5|TRBV5-5
TGTGCCAGCAGCTTGGGTAGAACAGGCAACCAAGAGACCCAGTACTTC
CASSLGRTGNQETQYF
>-|-|TRBJ1-2|TRBV20-1
TGCAGTGCTCCCTTGAGGGGACTCTATGGCTACACCTTC
CSAPLRGLYGYTF
>-|TRBD1|TRBJ1-2|TRBV30
TGTGCCGGCCGCCGGGACAGGGACTTCTATGGCTACACCTTC
CAGRRDRDFYGYTF
>-|-|TRBJ2-3|TRBV20-1
TGCAGTGCTAGAAATGCGCCAGGTACGCAGTATTTT
CSARNAPGTQYF
>few|-|TRBJ2-5|TRBV20-1
TGCAGTGCCCTGCCAGATACCTACTCGTGGGAGACCCAGTACTTC
CSALPDTYSWETQYF
>-|TRBD1|TRBJ2-1|TRBV5-1
TGCGCCAGCAGCTGGGGACAGGCAGGTGAGCAGTTCTTC
CASSWGQAGEQFF
>-|-|TRBJ1-5|TRBV4-1
TGCGCCAGCAGCCAGCAAGTCACCGGGACCCCCCAGCATTTT
CASSQQVTGTPQHF
>-|TRBD1|TRBJ2-1|TRBV24-1
TGTGCCACCAGTCGCAGGGACAGGGGGCACAATGAGCAGTTCTTC
CATSRRDRGHNEQFF
>few|-|TRBJ2-5|TRBV20-1
TGCAGTGCTAGAGATGGGCTTCGAGAGACCCAGTACTTC
CSARDGLRETQYF
>-|-|TRBJ2-1|TRBV9
TGTGCCAGCAGCGATCTAGCGTGGCAAAACTACAATGAGCAGTTCTTC
CASSDLAWQNYNEQFF
>many|-|TRBJ2-7|TRBV10-3
TGTGCCATCAGAACAGGGCTACACTACGAGCAGTACTTC
CAIRTGLHYEQYF
>-|-|TRBJ2-7|TRBV7-8
TGTGCCAGCAGCTCACGAGGACAGACCCACGAGCAGTACTTC
CASSSRGQTHEQYF
>-|TRBD2|TRBJ2-7|TRBV5-1
TGCGCCAGCAGCTTCGGAGCGGGGGTTAGTAGTGGGGAGCAGTACTTC
CASSFGAGVSSGEQYF
>-|TRBD1|TRBJ2-1|TRBV29-1
TGCAGCGTTGAACAGGCCCGGACAGGGAGCTCCTACGATGAGCAGTTCTTC
CSVEQARTGSSYDEQFF
>many|-|TRBJ2-3|TRBV20-1
TGCAGTGCTAGAGATCCGGGCAGCACAGATACGCAGTATTTT
CSARDPGSTDTQYF
>-|-|TRBJ1-1|TRBV6-2/TRBV6-3
TGTGCCAGCAGTTCTGCGGCCCGCGGGGGGTCGAACACTGAAGCTTTCTTT
CASSSAARGGSNTEAFF
>-|-|TRBJ2-3|TRBV5-1
TGCGCCAGCAGCTTGCACAGGGCCATCACAGATACGCAGTATTTT
CASSLHRAITDTQYF
>-|-|TRBJ2-7|TRBV9
TGTGCCAGCAGCGAGTACGGATACGAGCAGTACTTC
CASSEYGYEQYF
>-|TRBD2|TRBJ2-3|TRBV4-1
TGCGCCAGCAGCCAACGGGGACTAGCGCTAGATACGCAGTATTTT
CASSQRGLALDTQYF
>few|-|TRBJ1-4|TRBV6-5
TGTGCCAGCAGTTACTCCTCGGGGTCTAATGAAAAACTGTTTTTT
CASSYSSGSNEKLFF
>once|-|TRBJ1-1|TRBV5-6
TGTGCCAGCAGCTCAGGACAGCTAACTAACACTGGAGCTTTCTTT
CASSSGQLTNTGAFF
>-|TRBD2|TRBJ2-1|TRBV5-1
TGCGCCACCCAGTTTCTAGCGGGCGGTTCCTACAATGAGCAGTTCTTC
CATQFLAGGSYNEQFF
>-|TRBD1|TRBJ1-4|TRBV5-1
TGCGCCAGCAGCCGTGGGACAGCCCCCACTAATGAAAAACTGTTTTTT
CASSRGTAPTNEKLFF
>-|-|TRBJ2-2|TRBV5-1
TGCGCCAGCAGCTACAGCTTAAGCACCGGGGAGCTGTTTTTT
CASSYSLSTGELFF
>many|-|TRBJ2-7|TRBV29-1
TGCAGCGTTCTCCGCTCCTACGAGCAGTACTTC
CSVLRSYEQYF
>-|-|TRBJ1-2|TRBV18
TGTGCCAGCTCACCTGGGAGGGGCCCTAACTATGGCTACACCTTC
CASSPGRGPNYGYTF
>few|-|TRBJ1-5|TRBV20-1
TGCAGTGCCCGCTCGGGGGATCAGCCCCAGCATTTT
CSARSGDQPQHF
>few|-|TRBJ1-3|TRBV21-1
TGTGCCAGCAGCAAAGCGGGATACAGAGCAAATGGAAACACCATATATTTT
CASSKAGYRANGNTIYF
>few|-|TRBJ2-2|TRBV12-3/TRBV12-4
TGTGCCAGCAGTTGGAGCACCGGGGAGCTGTTTTTT
CASSWSTGELFF
>-|TRBD2|TRBJ2-1|TRBV10-3
TGTACCATCAGGGCACTAGCGGGAGGAAAGGACCGCATAATGGATGAGCAGTTCTTC
CTIRALAGGKDRIMDEQFF
>few|TRBD1|TRBJ2-7|TRBV7-9
TGTGCCAGCAGCACCGGGACAGGGGAGATCGAGCAGTACTTC
CASSTGTGEIEQYF
>few|-|TRBJ2-7|TRBV7-8
TGTGCCAGCAGCTTAGCGGGCCGGATCTACGAGCAGTACTTC
CASSLAGRIYEQYF
>-|-|TRBJ1-2|TRBV9
TGTGCCAGCAGCACGGACATCCCTACAGCCTCTGGCTACACCTTC
CASSTDIPTASGYTF
>-|TRBD1|TRBJ2-1|TRBV7-9
TGTGCCAGCAGCCCTAGGGTATGGACAGGGGGCGAGTTCTTC
CASSPRVWTGGEFF
>-|TRBD1|TRBJ1-4|TRBV6-4
TGTGCCAGCAGGGCTTACAGGGGACCTAATGAAAAACTGTTTTTT
CASRAYRGPNEKLFF
>-|TRBD1|TRBJ1-2|TRBV12-5
TGTGCTAGTGGTGCCGACAGGGGGCTTGATGGCTACACCTTC
CASGADRGLDGYTF
>-|-|TRBJ2-7|TRBV18
TGTGCCAGCTCACCGTGGGACATGGGCTACGAGCAGTACTTC
CASSPWDMGYEQYF
>few|-|TRBJ1-1|TRBV30
TGTGCCTGGAGTCAAGGGGGGAACACTGAAGCTTTCTTT
CAWSQGGNTEAFF
>-|-|TRBJ2-3|TRBV14
TGTGCCAGCAGCCGAGTACAGGTCCTCCCTTCAGATACGCAGTATTTT
CASSRVQVLPSDTQYF
>-|-|TRBJ2-1|TRBV28
TGTGCCAGCAGAGGACTGATCGACGACAGTGAGCAGTTCTTC
CASRGLIDDSEQFF
>few|-|TRBJ1-1|TRBV20-1
TGCAGTGCGGACGGACTTACGAACACTGAAGCTTTCTTT
CSADGLTNTEAFF
>-|-|TRBJ1-1|TRBV7-9
TGTGCCAGCACCCCAGACGACACTGAAGCTTTCTTT
CASTPDDTEAFF
>few|-|TRBJ1-1|TRBV9
TGTGCCAGCAGCGTAGTCAAGAACACTGAAGCTTTCTTT
CASSVVKNTEAFF
>-|-|TRBJ2-5|TRBV5-1
TGCGCCAGCAGCCTAGGACCATTAGTTCCGGAGACCCAGTACTTC
CASSLGPLVPETQYF
>few|TRBD1|TRBJ2-1|TRBV20-1
TGCAGTGCTACCGGACAGGGGGCATTTGGGAATGAGCAGTTCTTC
CSATGQGAFGNEQFF
>few|-|TRBJ2-3|TRBV10-3
TGTGCTCTTGGGGCATCCCCTAGCACAGATACGCAGTATTTT
CALGASPSTDTQYF
>-|-|TRBJ2-7|TRBV4-1
TGCGCCAGCAGCCAACCGGTCGGGTTGGCGGGGCCTAGGGAGCAGTACTTC
CASSQPVGLAGPREQYF